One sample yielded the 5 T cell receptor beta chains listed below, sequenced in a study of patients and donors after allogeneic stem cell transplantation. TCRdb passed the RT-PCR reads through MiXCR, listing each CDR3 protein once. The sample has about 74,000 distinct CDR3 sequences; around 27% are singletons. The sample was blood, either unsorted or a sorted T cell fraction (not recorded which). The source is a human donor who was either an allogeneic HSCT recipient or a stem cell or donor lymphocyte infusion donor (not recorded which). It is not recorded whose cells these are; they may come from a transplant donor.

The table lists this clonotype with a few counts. CDR3: CASSLIIQETQYF. The CDR3 DNA reads as TGCGCCAGCAGCTTGATCATCCAAGAGACCCAGTACTTC. The chain is built from TRBV5-1 and TRBJ2-5; D gene ambiguous. The CDR3 contains 13 residues. With 1 base removed from V and 1 base from J, the gap between germline ends came to 5 bases. Looked up from germline, CDR1 is SGHRS and CDR2 is YFSETQ.

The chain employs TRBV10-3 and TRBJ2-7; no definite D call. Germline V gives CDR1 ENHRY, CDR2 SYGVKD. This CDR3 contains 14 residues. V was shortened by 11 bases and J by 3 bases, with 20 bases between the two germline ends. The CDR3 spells CASQTGPRYYEQYF. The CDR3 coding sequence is TGTGCCTCACAAACCGGGCCGCGATACTACGAGCAGTACTTC.

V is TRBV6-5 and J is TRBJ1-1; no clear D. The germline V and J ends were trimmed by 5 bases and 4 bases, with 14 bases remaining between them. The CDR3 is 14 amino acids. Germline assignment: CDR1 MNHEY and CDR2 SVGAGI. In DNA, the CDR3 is TGTGCCAGCAGTCAGATCGGTCCCGGCACTGAAGCTTTCTTT. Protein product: CASSQIGPGTEAFF.

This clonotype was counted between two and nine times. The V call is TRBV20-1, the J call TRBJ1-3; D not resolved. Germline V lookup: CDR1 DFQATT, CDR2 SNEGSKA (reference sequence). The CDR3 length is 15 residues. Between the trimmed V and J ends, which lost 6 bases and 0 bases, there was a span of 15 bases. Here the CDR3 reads CSAPKGGPSGNTIYF. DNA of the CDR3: TGCAGTGCCCCCAAAGGAGGTCCCTCTGGAAACACCATATATTTT.

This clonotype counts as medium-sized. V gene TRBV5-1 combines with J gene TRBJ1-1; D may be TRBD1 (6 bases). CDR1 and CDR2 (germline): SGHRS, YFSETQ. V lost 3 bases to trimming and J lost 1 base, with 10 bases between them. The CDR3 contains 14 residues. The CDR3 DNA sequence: TGCGCCAGCAGCTCTCAAGGGGGGAACACTGAAGCTTTCTTT. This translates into CASSSQGGNTEAFF.